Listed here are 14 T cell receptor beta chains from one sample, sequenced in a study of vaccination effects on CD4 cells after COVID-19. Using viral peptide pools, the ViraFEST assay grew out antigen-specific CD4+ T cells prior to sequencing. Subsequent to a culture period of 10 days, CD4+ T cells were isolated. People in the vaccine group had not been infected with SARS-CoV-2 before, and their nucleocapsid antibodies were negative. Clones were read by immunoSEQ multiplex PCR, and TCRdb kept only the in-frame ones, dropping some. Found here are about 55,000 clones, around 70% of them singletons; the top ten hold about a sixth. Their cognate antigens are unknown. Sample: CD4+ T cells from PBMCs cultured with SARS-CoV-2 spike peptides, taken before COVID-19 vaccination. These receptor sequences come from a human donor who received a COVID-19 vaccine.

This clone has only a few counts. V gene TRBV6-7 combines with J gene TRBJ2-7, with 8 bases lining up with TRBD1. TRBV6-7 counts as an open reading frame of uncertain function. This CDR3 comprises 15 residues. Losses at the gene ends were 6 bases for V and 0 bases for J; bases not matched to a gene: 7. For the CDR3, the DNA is TGTGCCAGCAGACCATCAACAGGGGGCTCCTACGAGCAGTACTTC. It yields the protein CASRPSTGGSYEQYF.

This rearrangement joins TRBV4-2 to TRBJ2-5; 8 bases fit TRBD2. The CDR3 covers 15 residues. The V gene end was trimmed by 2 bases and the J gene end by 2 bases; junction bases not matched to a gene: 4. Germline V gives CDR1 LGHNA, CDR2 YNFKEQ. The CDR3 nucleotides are TGTGCCAGCAGCCAAAAAGCGGGAGCACAAGAGACCCAGTACTTC. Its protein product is CASSQKAGAQETQYF.

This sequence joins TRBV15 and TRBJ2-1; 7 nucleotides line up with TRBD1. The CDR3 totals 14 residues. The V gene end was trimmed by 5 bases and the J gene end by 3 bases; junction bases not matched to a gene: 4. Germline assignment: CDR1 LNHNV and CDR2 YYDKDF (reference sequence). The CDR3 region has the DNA TGTGCCACCAGCGGGGGACAGATCTACAATGAGCAGTTCTTC. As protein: CATSGGQIYNEQFF.

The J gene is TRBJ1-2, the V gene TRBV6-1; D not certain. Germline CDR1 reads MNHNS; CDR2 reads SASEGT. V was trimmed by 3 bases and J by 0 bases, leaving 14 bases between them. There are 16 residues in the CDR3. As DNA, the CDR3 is TGTGCCAGCAGTGATCCCGGGTCTCCAGCTAACTATGGCTACACCTTC. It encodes CASSDPGSPANYGYTF.

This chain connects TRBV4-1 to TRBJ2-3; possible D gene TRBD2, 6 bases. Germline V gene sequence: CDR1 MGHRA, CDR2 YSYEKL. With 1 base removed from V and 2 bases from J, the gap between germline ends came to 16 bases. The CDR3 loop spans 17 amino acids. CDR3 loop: CASSQGLAGRITDTQYF. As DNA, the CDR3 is TGCGCCAGCAGCCAAGGTCTTGCGGGGCGAATCACAGATACGCAGTATTTT.

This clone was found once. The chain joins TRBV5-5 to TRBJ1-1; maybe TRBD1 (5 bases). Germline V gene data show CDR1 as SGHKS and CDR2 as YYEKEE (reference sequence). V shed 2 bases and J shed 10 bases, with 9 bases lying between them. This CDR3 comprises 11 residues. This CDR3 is CASSFGRAAFF. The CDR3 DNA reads TGTGCCAGCAGCTTCGGCAGGGCAGCTTTCTTT.

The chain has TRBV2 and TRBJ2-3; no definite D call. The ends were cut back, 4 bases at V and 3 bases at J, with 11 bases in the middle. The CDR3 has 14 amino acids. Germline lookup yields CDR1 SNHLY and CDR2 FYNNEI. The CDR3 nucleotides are TGTGCCAGCAGTGTGGGAAAGGGAACAGATACGCAGTATTTT. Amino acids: CASSVGKGTDTQYF.

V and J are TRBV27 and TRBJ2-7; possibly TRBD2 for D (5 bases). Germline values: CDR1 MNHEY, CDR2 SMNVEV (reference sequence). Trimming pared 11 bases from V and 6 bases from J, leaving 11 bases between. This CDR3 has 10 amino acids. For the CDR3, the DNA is TGTGCCGACCGGGGATGCGAGCAGTACTTC. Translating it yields CADRGCEQYF.

The CDR3 spells CASTRTGAHGETQYF. Written as DNA, the CDR3 is TGTGCCAGCACCCGGACAGGGGCCCACGGAGAGACCCAGTACTTC. The genes are TRBV11-2 and TRBJ2-5, with TRBD1 matching 9 bases. There are 15 residues in the CDR3. Unmatched junction bases numbered 10, after V lost 7 bases and J lost 4 bases. The germline gives CDR1 SGHAT, CDR2 FQNNGV.

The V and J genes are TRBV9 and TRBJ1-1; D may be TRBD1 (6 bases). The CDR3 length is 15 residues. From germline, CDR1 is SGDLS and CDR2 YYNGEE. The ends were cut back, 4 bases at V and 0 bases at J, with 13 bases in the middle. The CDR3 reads CASSPYGGLNTEAFF. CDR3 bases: TGTGCCAGCAGCCCGTACGGGGGGCTGAACACTGAAGCTTTCTTT.

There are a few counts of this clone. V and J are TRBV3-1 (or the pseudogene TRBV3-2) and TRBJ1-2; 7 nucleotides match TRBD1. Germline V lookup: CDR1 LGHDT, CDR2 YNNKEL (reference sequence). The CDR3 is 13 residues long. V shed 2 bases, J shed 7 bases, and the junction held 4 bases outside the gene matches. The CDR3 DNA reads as TGTGCCAGCAGCCAATCGACAGGGAGTGGCTACACCTTC. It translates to CASSQSTGSGYTF.

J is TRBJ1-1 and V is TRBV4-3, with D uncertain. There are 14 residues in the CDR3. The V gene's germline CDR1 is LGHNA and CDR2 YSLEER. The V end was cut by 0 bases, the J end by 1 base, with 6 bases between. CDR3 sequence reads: CASSQDTKNTEAFF. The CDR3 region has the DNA TGCGCCAGCAGCCAAGATACCAAGAACACTGAAGCTTTCTTT.

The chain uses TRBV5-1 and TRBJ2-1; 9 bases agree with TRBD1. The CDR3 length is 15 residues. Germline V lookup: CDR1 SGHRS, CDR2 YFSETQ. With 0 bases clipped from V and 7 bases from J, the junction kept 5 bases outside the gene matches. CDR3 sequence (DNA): TGCGCCAGCAGCTTGGGCGGACAGGGGTTGAATGAGCAGTTCTTC. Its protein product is CASSLGGQGLNEQFF.

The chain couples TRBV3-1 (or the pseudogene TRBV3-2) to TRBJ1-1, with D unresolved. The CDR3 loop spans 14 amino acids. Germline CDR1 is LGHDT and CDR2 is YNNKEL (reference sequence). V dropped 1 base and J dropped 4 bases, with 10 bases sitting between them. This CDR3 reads CASSQAAGRTEAFF. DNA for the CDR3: TGTGCCAGCAGCCAAGCCGCGGGCCGCACTGAAGCTTTCTTT.